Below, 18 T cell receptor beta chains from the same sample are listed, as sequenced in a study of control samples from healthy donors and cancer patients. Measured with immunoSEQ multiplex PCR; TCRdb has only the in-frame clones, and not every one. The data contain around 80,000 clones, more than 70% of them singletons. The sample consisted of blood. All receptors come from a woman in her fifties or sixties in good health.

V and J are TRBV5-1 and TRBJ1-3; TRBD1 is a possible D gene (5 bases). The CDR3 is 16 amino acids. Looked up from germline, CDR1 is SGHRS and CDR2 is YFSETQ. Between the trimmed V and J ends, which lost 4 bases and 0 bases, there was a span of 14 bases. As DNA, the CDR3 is TGCGCCAGCAGCCGGGATGGGGGGAGCTCTGGAAACACCATATATTTT. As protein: CASSRDGGSSGNTIYF.

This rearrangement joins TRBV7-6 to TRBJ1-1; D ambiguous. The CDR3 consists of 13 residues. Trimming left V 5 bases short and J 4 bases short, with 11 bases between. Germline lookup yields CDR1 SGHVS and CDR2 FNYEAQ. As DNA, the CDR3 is TGTGCCAGCAGCGTCACTCGGGGCACTGAAGCTTTCTTT. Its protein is CASSVTRGTEAFF. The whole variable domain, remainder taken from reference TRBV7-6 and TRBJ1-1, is GAGVSQSPRYKVTKRGQDVALRCDPISGHVSLYWYRQALGQGPEFLTYFNYEAQQDKSGLPNDRFSAERPEGSISTLTIQRTEQRDSAMYRCASSVTRGTEAFFGQGTRLTVV.

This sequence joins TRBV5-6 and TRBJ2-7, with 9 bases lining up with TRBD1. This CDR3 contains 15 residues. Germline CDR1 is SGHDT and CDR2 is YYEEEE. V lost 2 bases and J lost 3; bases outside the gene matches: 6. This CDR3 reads CASSLSGQGIYEQYF. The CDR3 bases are TGTGCCAGCAGCTTATCGGGACAGGGAATCTACGAGCAGTACTTC.

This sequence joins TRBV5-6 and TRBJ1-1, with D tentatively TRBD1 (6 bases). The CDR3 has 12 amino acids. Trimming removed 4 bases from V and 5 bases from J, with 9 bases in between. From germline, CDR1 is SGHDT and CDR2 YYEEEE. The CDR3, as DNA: TGTGCCAGCAGCGCAGGGGAGACTGAAGCTTTCTTT. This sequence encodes CASSAGETEAFF.

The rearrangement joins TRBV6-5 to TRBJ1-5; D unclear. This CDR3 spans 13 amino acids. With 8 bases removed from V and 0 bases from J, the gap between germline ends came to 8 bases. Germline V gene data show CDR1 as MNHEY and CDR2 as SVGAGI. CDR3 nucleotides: TGTGCCAGCGGTTGGGTTAGCAATCAGCCCCAGCATTTT. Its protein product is CASGWVSNQPQHF.

This CDR3 reads CASSESRGGDIQYF. The CDR3 DNA reads as TGTGCCAGCAGTGAATCTAGGGGGGGAGACATTCAGTACTTC. The chain couples TRBV6-1 to TRBJ2-4; D perhaps matches TRBD2 (7 bases). Germline V gene lookup returns CDR1 MNHNS and CDR2 SASEGT. Trimming cost V 2 bases and J 8 bases, with 13 bases left between them. The CDR3 sequence is 14 residues long.

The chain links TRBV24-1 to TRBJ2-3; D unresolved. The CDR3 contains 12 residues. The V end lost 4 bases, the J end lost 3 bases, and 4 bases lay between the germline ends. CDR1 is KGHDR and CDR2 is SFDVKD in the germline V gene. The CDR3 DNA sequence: TGTGCCACCAGTGACAATACAGATACGCAGTATTTT. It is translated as CATSDNTDTQYF.

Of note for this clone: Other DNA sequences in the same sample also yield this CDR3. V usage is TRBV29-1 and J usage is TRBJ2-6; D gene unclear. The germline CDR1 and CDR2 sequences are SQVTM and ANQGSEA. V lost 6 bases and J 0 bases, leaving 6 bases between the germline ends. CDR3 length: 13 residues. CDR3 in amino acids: CSVASSGANVLTF. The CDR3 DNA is TGCAGCGTCGCTAGCTCTGGGGCCAACGTCCTGACTTTC.

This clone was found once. CDR3 in DNA: TGTGCCAGCAGCGCAGGGGTACCTGGGGCCAACGTCCTGACTTTC. Protein sequence: CASSAGVPGANVLTF. J is TRBJ2-6 and V is TRBV5-4; D possibly corresponds to TRBD1 (6 bases). The germline V and J ends were trimmed by 4 bases and 2 bases, with 10 bases remaining between them. CDR3 length: 15 amino acids. The germline gives CDR1 SGHNT, CDR2 YYREEE (reference sequence).

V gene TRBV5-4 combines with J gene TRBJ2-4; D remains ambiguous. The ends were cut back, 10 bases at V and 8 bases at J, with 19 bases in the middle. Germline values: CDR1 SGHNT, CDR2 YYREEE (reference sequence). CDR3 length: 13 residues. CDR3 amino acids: CACSWPHQDIQYF. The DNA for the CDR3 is TGTGCCTGTTCCTGGCCTCACCAGGACATTCAGTACTTC.

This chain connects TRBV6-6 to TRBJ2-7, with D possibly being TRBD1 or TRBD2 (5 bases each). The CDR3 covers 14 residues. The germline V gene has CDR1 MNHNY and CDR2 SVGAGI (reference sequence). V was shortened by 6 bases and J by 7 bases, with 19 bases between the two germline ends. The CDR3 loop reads CASRPGTISEEQYF. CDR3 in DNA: TGTGCCAGCAGGCCCGGGACCATCTCCGAGGAGCAGTACTTC.

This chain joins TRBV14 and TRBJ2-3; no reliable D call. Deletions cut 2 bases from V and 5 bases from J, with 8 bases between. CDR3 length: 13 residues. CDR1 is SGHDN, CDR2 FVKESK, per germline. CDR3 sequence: CASSQLRIDTQYF. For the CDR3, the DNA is TGTGCCAGCAGCCAACTCCGAATAGATACGCAGTATTTT.

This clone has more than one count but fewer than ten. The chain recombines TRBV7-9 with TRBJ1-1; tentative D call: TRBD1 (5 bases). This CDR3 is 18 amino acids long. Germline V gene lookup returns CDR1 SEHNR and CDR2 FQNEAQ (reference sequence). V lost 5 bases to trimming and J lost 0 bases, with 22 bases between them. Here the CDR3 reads CASSRDGDRGGMNTEAFF. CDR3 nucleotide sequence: TGTGCCAGCAGCAGGGACGGAGACCGCGGTGGGATGAACACTGAAGCTTTCTTT.

The CDR3 is CASSQVGGFATFYEQYF. CDR3 sequence (DNA): TGTGCCAGCAGCCAAGTCGGGGGCTTTGCTACTTTCTACGAGCAGTACTTC. The chain employs TRBV3-1 (or the pseudogene TRBV3-2) and TRBJ2-7; D could derive from TRBD1 or TRBD2 (6 bases each). Germline-derived CDR1 and CDR2 are LGHDT and YNNKEL (reference sequence). The V end lost 1 base, the J end lost 3 bases, and 19 bases lay between the germline ends. This CDR3 contains 17 residues.

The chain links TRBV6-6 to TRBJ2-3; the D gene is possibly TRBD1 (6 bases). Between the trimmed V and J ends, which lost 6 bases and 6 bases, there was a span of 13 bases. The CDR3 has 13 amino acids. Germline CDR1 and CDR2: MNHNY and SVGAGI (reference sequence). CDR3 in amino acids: CASRQGSRDTQYF. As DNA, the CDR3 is TGTGCCAGCAGACAGGGTAGCCGGGATACGCAGTATTTT.

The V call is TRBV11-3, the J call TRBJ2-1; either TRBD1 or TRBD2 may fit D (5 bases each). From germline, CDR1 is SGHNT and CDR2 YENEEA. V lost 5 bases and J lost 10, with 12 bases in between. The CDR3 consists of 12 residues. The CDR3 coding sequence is TGTGCCAGCAGCGAACAGGAGGACGAGCAGTTCTTC. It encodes CASSEQEDEQFF.

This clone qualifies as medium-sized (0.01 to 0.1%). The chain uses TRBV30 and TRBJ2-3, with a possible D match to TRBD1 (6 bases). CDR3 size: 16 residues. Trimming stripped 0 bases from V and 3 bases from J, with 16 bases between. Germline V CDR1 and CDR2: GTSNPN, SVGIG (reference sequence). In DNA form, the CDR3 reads TGTGCCTGGAGTGTAAAGGGGCAGGGGTGGACAGATACGCAGTATTTT. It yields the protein CAWSVKGQGWTDTQYF.

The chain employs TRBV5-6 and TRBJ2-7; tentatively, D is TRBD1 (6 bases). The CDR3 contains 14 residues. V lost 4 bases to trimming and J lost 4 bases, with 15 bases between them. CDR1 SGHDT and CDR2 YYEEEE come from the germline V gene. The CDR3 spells CASSLDRRLYEQYF. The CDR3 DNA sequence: TGTGCCAGCAGCCTCGACAGGCGCCTATACGAGCAGTACTTC.